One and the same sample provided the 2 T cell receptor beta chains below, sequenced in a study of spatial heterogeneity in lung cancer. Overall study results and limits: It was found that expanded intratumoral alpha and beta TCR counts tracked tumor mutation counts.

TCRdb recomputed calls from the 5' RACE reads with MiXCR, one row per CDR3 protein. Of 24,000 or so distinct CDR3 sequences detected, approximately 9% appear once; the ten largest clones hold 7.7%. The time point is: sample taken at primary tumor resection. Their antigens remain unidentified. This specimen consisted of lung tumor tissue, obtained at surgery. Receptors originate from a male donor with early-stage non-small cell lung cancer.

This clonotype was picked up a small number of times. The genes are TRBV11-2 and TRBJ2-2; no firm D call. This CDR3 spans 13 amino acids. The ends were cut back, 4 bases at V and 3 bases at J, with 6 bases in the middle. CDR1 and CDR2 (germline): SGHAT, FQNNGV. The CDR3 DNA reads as TGTGCCAGCAGCTCGGATTACACCGGGGAGCTGTTTTTT. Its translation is CASSSDYTGELFF. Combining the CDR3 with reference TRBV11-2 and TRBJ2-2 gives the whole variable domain EAGVAQSPRYKIIEKRQSVAFWCNPISGHATLYWYQQILGQGPKLLIQFQNNGVVDDSQLPKDRFSAERLKGVDSTLKIQPAKLEDSAVYLCASSSDYTGELFFGEGSRLTVL.

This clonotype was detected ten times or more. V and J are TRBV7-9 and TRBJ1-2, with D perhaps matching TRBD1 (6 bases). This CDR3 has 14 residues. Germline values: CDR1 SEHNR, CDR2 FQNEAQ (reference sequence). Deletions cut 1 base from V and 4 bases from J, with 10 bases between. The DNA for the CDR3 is TGTGCCAGCAGCTTAGTTGGACAGATCTATGGCTACACCTTC. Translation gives CASSLVGQIYGYTF. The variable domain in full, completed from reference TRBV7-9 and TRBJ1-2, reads DTGVSQNPRHKITKRGQNVTFRCDPISEHNRLYWYRQTLGQGPEFLTYFQNEAQLEKSRLLSDRFSAERPKGSFSTLEIQRTEQGDSAMYLCASSLVGQIYGYTFGSGTRLTVV.